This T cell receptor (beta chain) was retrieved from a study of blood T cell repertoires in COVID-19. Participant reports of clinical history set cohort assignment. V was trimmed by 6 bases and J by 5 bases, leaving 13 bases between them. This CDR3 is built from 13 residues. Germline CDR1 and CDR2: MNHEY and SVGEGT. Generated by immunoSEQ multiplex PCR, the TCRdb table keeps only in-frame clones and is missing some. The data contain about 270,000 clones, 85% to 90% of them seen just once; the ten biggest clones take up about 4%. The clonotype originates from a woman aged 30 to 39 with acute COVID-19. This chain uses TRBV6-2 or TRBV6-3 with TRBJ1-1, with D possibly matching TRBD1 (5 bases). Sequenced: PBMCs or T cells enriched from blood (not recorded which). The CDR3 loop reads CASSRARVTEAFF. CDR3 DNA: TGTGCCAGCAGCCGGGCCAGGGTGACTGAAGCTTTCTTT.